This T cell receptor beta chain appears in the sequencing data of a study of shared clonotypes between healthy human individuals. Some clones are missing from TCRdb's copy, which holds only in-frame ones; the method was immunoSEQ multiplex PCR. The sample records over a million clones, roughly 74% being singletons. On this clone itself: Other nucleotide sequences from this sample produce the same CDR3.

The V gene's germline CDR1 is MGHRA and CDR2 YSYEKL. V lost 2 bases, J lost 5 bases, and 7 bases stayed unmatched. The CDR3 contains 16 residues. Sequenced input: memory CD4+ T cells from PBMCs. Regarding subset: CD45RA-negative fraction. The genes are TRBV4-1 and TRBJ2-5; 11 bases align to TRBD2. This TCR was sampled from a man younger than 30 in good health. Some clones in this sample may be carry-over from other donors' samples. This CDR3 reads CASSQPGLAGGETQYF. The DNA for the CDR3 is TGCGCCAGCAGCCAACCCGGACTAGCGGGTGGGGAGACCCAGTACTTC.